The clone carrying this T cell receptor (beta chain) has only a few counts. Its antigen remains unidentified. The germline V gene encodes CDR1 MNHEY and CDR2 SVGEGT. The germline V and J ends were trimmed by 2 bases and 2 bases, with 10 bases remaining between them. This CDR3 is built from 14 residues. This record comes from a study of CD8 T cells in ankylosing spondylitis. The study's findings and limits: Matched synovial fluid from ankylosing spondylitis patients was reported to be enriched for disease-linked clones. Seemingly characteristic of ankylosing spondylitis blood was a TCR beta motif consisting of roughly 8 highly homologous variants.

TCRdb re-called the 5' RACE reads through MiXCR, storing one row per CDR3 protein. The data hold over 700,000 distinct CDR3 sequences, with around 20% observed a single time. The chain carries TRBV6-2 or TRBV6-3 and TRBJ2-7; D gene unclear. This receptor was obtained from a male donor with ankylosing spondylitis. Sequenced: blood, either unsorted or a sorted T cell fraction (not recorded which). This chain's CDR3 is CASSYRYYTYEQYF. CDR3 in DNA: TGTGCCAGCAGTTACCGGTACTACACCTACGAGCAGTACTTC.